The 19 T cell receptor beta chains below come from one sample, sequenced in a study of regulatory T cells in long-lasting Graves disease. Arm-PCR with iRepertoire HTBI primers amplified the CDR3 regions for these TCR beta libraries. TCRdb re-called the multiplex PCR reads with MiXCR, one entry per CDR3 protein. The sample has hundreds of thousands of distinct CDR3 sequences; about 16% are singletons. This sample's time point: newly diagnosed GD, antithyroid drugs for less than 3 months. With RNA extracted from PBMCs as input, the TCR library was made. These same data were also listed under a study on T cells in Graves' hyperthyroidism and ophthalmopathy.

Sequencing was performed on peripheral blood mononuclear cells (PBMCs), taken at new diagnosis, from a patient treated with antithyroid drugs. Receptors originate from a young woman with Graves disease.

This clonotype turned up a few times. The CDR3 DNA reads TGTGCCTGCCCAGCGGGAGGAACCTACAATGAGCAGTTCTTC. Translated, it gives CACPAGGTYNEQFF. This sequence joins TRBV30 and TRBJ2-1; 9 nucleotides line up with TRBD2. Germline-derived CDR1 and CDR2 are GTSNPN and SVGIG (reference sequence). With V trimmed by 6 bases and J by 2 bases, 5 bases remained unmatched. This CDR3 comprises 14 residues.

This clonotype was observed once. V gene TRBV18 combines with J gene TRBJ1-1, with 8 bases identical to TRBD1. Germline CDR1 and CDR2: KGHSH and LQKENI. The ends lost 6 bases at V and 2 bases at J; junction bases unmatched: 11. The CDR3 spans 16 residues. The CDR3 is CASSPPTGGGNTEAFF. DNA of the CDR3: TGTGCCAGCTCCCCCCCCACAGGGGGGGGCAACACTGAAGCTTTCTTT.

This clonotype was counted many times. Here the CDR3 reads CASTSGPGKNHQPQHF. The CDR3 DNA follows: TGTGCCAGCACCTCTGGCCCGGGCAAGAACCACCAGCCCCAGCATTTT. The chain is built from TRBV6-1 and TRBJ1-5; D is unclear. V dropped 7 bases and J dropped 7 bases, with 23 bases sitting between them. Germline CDR1 reads MNHNS; CDR2 reads SASEGT. The CDR3 covers 16 residues.

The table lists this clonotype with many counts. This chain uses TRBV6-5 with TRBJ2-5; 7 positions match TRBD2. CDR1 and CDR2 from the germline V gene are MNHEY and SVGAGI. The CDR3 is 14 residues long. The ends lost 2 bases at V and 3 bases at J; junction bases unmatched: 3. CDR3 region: CASSYAGVKETQYF. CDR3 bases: TGTGCCAGCAGTTACGCGGGAGTTAAAGAGACCCAGTACTTC.

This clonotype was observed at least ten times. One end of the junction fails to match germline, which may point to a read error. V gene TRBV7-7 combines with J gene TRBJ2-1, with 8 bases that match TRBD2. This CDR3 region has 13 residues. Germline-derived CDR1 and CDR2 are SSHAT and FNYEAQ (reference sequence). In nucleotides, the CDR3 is TGTGCTAGCAGCCGGGGACTAGGCAATGAGCAGTTCTTC. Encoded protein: CASSRGLGNEQFF.

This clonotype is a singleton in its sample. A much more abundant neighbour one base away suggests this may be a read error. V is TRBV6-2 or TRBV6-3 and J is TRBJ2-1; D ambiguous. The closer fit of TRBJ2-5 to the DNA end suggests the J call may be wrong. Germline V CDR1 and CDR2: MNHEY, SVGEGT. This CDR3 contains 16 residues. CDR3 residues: CASSYSQDPYERPQYF. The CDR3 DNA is TGTGCCAGCAGTTACTCCCAAGACCCTTATGAGAGACCCCAGTACTTC.

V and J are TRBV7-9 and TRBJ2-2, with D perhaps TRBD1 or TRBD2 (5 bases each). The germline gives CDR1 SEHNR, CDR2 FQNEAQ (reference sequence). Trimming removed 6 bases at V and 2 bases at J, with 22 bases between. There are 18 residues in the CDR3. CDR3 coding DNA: TGTGCCAGCAGACCCGACCCGAGGGGACGAAGCAACACCGGGGAGCTGTTTTTT. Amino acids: CASRPDPRGRSNTGELFF.

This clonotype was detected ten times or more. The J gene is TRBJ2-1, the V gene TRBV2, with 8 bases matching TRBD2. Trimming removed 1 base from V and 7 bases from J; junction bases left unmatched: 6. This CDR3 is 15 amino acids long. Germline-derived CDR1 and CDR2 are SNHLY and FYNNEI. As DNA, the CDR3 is TGTGCCAGCAGTGAAGGAATCCTAGCGGGTAATGAGCAGTTCTTC. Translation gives CASSEGILAGNEQFF.

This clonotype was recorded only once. CDR3 in amino acids: CASSTTGGSEKLFF. In DNA form, the CDR3 reads TGTGCCAGCAGCACGACAGGGGGTTCGGAAAAACTGTTTTTT. The V and J genes are TRBV5-5 and TRBJ1-4; 9 bases fit TRBD1. Unmatched junction bases numbered 6, after V lost 4 bases and J lost 8 bases. The germline V gene has CDR1 SGHKS and CDR2 YYEKEE (reference sequence). This CDR3 has 14 amino acids.

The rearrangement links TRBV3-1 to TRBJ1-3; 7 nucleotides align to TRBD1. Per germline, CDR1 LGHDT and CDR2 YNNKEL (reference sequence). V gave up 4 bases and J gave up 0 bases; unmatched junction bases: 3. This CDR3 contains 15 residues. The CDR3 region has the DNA TGTGCCAGCAGCCGACAGGGAATCTCTGGAAACACCATATATTTT. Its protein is CASSRQGISGNTIYF.

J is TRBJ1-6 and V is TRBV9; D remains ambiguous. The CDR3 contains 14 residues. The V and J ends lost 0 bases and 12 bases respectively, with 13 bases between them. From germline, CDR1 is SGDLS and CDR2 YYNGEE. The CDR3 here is CASSVVSGVRPLHF. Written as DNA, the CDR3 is TGTGCCAGCAGCGTAGTCAGCGGTGTGAGACCCCTCCACTTT. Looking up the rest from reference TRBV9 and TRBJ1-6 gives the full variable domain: DSGVTQTPKHLITATGQRVTLRCSPRSGDLSVYWYQQSLDQGLQFLIQYYNGEERAKGNILERFSAQQFPDLHSELNLSSLELGDSALYFCASSVVSGVRPLHFGNGTRLTVT.

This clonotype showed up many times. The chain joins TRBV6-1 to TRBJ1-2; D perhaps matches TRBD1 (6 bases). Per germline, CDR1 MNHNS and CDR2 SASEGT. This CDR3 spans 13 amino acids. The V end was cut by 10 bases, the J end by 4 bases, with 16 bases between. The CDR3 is CANSVDRGYGYTF. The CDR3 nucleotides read TGTGCCAACTCCGTGGACAGAGGCTATGGCTACACCTTC.

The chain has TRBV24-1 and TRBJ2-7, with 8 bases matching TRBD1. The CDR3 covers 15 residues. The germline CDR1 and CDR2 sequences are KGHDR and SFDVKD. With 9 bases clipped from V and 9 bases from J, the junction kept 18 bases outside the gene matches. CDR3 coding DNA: TGTGCCACCGGATCCCGAGGACAGGGCGTCCACGGGCAGTACTTC. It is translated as CATGSRGQGVHGQYF.

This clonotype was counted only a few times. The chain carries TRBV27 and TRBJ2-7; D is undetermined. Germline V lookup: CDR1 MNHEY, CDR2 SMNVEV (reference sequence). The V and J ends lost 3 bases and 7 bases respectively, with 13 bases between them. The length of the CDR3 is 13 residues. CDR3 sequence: CASSFHENLEQYF. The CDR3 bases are TGTGCCAGCAGTTTCCATGAGAATCTGGAGCAGTACTTC.

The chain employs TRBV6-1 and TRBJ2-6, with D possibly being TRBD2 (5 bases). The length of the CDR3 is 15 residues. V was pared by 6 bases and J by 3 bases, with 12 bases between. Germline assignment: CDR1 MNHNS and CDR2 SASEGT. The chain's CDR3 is CASRSLVYGANVLTF. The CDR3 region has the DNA TGTGCCAGCAGGTCACTAGTTTATGGGGCCAACGTCCTGACTTTC.

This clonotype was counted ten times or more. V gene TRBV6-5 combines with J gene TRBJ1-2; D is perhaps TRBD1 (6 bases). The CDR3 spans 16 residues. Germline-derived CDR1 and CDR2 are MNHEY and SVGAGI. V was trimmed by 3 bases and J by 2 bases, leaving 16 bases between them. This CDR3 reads CASSYNRVSINYGYTF. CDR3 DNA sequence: TGTGCCAGCAGTTATAACAGGGTTTCAATAAACTATGGCTACACCTTC.

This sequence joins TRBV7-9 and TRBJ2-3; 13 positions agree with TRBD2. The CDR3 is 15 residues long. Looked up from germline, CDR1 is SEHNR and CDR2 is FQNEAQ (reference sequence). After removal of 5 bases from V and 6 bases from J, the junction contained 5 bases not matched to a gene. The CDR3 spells CASSPRGLAGDTQYF. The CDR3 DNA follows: TGTGCCAGCAGCCCGAGGGGACTAGCGGGGGATACGCAGTATTTT.

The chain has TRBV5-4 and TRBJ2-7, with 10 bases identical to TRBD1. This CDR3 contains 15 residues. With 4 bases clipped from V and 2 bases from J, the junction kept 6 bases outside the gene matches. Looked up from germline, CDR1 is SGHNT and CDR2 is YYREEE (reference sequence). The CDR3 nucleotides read TGTGCCAGCAGCCCGGACAGGGGGATCCCCTACGAGCAGTACTTC. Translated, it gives CASSPDRGIPYEQYF.

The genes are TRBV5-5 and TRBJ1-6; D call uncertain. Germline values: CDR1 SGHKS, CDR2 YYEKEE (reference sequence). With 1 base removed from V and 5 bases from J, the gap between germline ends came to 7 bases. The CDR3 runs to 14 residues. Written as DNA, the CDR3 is TGTGCCAGCAGCTTGAGGAGTAATAATTCACCCCTCCACTTT. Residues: CASSLRSNNSPLHF. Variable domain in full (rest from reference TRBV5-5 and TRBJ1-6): DAGVTQSPTHLIKTRGQQVTLRCSPISGHKSVSWYQQVLGQGPQFIFQYYEKEERGRGNFPDRFSARQFPNYSSELNVNALLLGDSALYLCASSLRSNNSPLHFGNGTRLTVT.